The text below deals with one T cell receptor beta chain. Its antigen is currently unknown. The data belong to a study of T-cell reconstitution after alpha-beta-depleted transplantation in children. This sample's TCRbeta library carried unique molecular identifier barcodes. One entry per CDR3 protein, called by TCRdb with MiXCR from the PCR reads. The sample includes some 78,000 distinct CDR3 sequences, 13% to 15% of them seen just once. This CDR3 region has 16 residues. V gave up 0 bases and J gave up 6 bases, with 17 bases separating them. The germline gives CDR1 MGHRA, CDR2 YSYEKL. Whole-study findings and limits: By one year post-transplant, T-cell counts and diversity largely arose from T cells that were newly produced. Surviving recipient cells, namely T cells and thymic progenitors, were the source of high day-60 TCRbeta diversity in some patients.

The sequences come from PBMCs, mostly from graft donor cells, collected 180 days after TCRalphabeta/CD19-depleted stem cell transplant. This sequence was found in a male patient between 2 and 15 years old who had a stem cell transplant for acute lymphoblastic leukemia, so the T cells may come from the graft donor. V and J are TRBV4-1 and TRBJ2-5; D might be TRBD1 or TRBD2, each matching 5 bases. CDR3: CASSQDTGTGKKTQYF. CDR3 coding DNA: TGCGCCAGCAGCCAAGATACCGGGACCGGCAAAAAGACCCAGTACTTC.